The present T cell receptor (beta chain) was sequenced within a study of tumor and adjacent non-tumor tissue in lung cancer. Whole-study context: Aged roughly 31 to 85 years, patients included roughly eleven men and 4 or 5 women with stage I to III disease. On average, productive TCRbeta reads reached about 4.17 million per sample.

The library came from three nested PCR rounds adapted from ARM-PCR protocols. TCRdb used MiXCR to reprocess the multiplex PCR reads, holding one entry per CDR3 protein. The sample yields around 70,000 distinct CDR3 sequences, roughly 73% seen once. This clonotype was observed a single time. What it binds is not known. The template was RNA from unsorted bulk tissue. The study, taken as a whole, reports: Shorter survival was associated with higher TCR diversity in tumors. TCR diversity was significantly greater in tumor than normal lung tissue.

This clonotype was sampled from a man aged 55 to 70 with non-small cell lung cancer. Sequences were obtained from lung tumor tissue.

The CDR3 loop reads CASSLQPQRTNEQFF. The CDR3 region has the DNA TGTGCCAGCAGTTTACAGCCTCAAAGGACCAATGAGCAGTTCTTC. This chain connects TRBV6-5 to TRBJ2-1; unclear D gene. Trimming left V 4 bases short and J 6 bases short, with 16 bases between. The CDR3 sequence is 15 residues long. The germline V gene has CDR1 MNHEY and CDR2 SVGAGI.